This record looks at one TCR beta chain sequence and its context. Individuals having autoimmune disease history or systemic immunosuppression were not enrolled. This sample is drawn from a study of OX40 agonist ivuxolimab in advanced cancers. CDR3 length: 15 amino acids. Germline CDR1 ENHRY, CDR2 SYGVKD. V shed 2 bases and J 6 bases; nucleotides not matched to a gene: 6. Assay used: immunoSEQ multiplex PCR; TCRdb lists only in-frame clones, some missing. The table has about 50,000 clones, about 88% seen once. Sequenced here: CD4+ or CD8+ T cells sorted from blood, sampled in a trial of the OX40 agonist ivuxolimab. The chain is built from TRBV10-3 and TRBJ1-1; 10 bases are a match to TRBD1. This clonotype was obtained from an adult with an advanced solid tumor such as melanoma, head and neck, liver or kidney cancer. The CDR3 reads CAISETTGGRPEAFF. The CDR3 region has the DNA TGTGCCATCAGTGAGACGACAGGGGGCCGTCCTGAAGCTTTCTTT.